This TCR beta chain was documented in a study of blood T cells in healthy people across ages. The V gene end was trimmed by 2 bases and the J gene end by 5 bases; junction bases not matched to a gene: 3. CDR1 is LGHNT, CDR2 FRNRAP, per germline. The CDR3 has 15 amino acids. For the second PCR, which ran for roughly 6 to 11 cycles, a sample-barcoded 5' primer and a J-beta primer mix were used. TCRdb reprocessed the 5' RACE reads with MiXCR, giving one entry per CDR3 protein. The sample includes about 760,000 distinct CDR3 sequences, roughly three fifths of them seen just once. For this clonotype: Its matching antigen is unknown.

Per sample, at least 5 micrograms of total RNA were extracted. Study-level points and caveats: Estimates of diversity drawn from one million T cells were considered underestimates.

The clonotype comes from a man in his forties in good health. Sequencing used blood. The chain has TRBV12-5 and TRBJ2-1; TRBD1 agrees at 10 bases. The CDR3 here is CASGLSGQGNNEQFF. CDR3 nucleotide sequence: TGTGCTAGTGGTTTGTCGGGACAGGGGAACAATGAGCAGTTCTTC.